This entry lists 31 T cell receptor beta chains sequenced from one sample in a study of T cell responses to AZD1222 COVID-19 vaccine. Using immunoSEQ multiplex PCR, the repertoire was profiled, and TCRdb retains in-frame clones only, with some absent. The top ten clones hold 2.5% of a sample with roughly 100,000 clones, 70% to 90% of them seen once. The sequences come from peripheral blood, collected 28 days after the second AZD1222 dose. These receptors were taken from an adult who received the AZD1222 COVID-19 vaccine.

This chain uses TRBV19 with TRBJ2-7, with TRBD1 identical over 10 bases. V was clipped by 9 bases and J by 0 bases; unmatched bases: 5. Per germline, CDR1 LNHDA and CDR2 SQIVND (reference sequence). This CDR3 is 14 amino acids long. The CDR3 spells CASRDRGRSYEQYF. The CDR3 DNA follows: TGTGCCAGCCGGGACAGGGGACGCTCCTACGAGCAGTACTTC.

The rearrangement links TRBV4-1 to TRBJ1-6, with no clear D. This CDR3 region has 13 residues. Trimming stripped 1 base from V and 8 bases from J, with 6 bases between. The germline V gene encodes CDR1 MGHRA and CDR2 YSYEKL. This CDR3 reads CASSQGLDSPLHF. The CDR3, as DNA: TGCGCCAGCAGCCAAGGACTGGATTCACCCCTCCACTTT.

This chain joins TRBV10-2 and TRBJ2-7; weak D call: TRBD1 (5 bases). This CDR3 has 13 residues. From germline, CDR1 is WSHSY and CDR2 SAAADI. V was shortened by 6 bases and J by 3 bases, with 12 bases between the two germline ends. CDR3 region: CASRPFQGYEQYF. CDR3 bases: TGCGCCAGCAGACCTTTCCAGGGCTACGAGCAGTACTTC.

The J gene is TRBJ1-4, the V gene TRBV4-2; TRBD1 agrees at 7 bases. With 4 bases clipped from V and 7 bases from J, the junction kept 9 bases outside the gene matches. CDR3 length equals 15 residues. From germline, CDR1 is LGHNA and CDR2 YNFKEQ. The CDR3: CASSRQGQWGEKLFF. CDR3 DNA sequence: TGTGCCAGCAGCCGCCAGGGACAGTGGGGTGAAAAACTGTTTTTT.

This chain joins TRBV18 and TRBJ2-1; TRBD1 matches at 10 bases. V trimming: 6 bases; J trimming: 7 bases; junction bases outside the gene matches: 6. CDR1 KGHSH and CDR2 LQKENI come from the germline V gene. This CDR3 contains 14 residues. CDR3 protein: CASSRDRGGNEQFF. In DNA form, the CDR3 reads TGTGCCAGCTCCCGGGACAGGGGTGGGAATGAGCAGTTCTTC.

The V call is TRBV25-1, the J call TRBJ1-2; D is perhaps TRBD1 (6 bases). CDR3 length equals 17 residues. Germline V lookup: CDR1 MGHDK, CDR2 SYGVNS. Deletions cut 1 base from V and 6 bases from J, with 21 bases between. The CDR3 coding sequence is TGTGCCAGCAGTGAATCTACAGGGCTGAACGTGTTCCATGGCTACACCTTC. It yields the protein CASSESTGLNVFHGYTF.

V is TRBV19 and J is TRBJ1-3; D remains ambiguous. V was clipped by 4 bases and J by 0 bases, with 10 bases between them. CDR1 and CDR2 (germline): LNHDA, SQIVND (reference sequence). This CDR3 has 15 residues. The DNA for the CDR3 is TGTGCCAGTAGTACTCACGAATCCTCTGGAAACACCATATATTTT. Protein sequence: CASSTHESSGNTIYF.

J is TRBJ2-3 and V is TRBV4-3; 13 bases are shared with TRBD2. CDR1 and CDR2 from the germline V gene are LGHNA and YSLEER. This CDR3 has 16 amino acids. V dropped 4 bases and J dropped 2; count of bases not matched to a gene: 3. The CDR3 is CASSRGLAGPTDTQYF. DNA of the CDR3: TGCGCCAGCAGCCGGGGACTAGCGGGGCCCACAGATACGCAGTATTTT.

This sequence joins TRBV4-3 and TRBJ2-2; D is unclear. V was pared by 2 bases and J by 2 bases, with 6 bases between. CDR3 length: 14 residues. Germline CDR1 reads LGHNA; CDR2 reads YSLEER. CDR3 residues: CASSQPSNTGELFF. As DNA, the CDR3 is TGCGCCAGCAGCCAACCCTCTAACACCGGGGAGCTGTTTTTT.

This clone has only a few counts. CDR3: CASSLEGDRHNQPQHF. The CDR3 nucleotides are TGTGCCAGCAGCTTGGAAGGGGACAGGCACAATCAGCCCCAGCATTTT. This chain joins TRBV5-6 and TRBJ1-5; TRBD1 agrees at 8 bases. The length of the CDR3 is 16 residues. The J segment lost 3 bases and the V segment lost 0 bases, leaving 5 bases of the junction unmatched. Germline CDR1 reads SGHDT; CDR2 reads YYEEEE.

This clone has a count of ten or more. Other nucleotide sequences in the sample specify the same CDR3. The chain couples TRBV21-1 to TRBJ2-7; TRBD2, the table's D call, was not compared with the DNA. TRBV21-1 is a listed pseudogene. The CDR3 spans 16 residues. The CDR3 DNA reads TGTGCCAGCAGCAAAAGAGGCGAGCGGGAGAACTACGAGCAGTACTTC. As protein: CASSKRGERENYEQYF.

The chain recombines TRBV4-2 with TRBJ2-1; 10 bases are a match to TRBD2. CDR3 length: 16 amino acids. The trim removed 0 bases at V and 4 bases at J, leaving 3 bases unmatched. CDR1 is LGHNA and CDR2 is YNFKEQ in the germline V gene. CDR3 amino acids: CASSQDTSGIYNEQFF. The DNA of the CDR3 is TGTGCCAGCAGCCAAGATACTAGCGGGATTTACAATGAGCAGTTCTTC.

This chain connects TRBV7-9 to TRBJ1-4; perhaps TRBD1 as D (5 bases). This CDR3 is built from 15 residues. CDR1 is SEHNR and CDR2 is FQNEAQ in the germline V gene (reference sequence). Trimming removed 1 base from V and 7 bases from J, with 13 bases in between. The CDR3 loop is CASSLGRQRGEKLFF. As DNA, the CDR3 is TGTGCCAGCAGCTTAGGTCGACAGAGGGGTGAAAAACTGTTTTTT.

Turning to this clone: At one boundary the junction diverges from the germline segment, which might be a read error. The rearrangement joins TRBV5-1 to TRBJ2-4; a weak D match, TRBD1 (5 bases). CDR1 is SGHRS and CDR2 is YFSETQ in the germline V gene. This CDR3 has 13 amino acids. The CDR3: CASSGNRRQTQHF. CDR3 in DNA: TGCGCCAGCAGCGGGAACCGAAGACAGACTCAACACTTC.

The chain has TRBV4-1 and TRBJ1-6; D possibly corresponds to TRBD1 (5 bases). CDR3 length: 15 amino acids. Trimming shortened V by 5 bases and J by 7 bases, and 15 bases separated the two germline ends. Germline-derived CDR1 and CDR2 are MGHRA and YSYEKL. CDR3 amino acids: CASSSGSGRNSPLHF. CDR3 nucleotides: TGCGCCAGCAGCTCAGGTTCAGGGAGGAATTCACCCCTCCACTTT.

The CDR3 sequence is CASSVRTGESEQYF. The CDR3 DNA reads as TGCGCCAGCAGCGTCCGGACAGGGGAGTCCGAGCAGTACTTC. The chain combines TRBV4-1 with TRBJ2-7, with 9 positions matching TRBD1. CDR1 is MGHRA and CDR2 is YSYEKL in the germline V gene. J gave up 6 bases and V 5 bases, and 8 bases lay outside the gene matches. The CDR3 totals 14 residues.

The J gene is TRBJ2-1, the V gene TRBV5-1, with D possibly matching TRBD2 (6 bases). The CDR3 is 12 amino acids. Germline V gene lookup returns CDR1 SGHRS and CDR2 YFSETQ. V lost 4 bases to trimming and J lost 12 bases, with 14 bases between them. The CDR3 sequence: CASSGGIATQFF. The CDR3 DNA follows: TGCGCCAGCAGCGGGGGGATAGCGACGCAGTTCTTC.

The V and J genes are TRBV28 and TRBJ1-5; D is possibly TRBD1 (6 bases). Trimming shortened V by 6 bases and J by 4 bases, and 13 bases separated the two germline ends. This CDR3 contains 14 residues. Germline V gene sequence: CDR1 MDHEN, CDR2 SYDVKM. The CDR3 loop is CASRPGGSNQPQHF. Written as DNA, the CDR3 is TGTGCCAGCAGGCCGGGGGGCTCGAATCAGCCCCAGCATTTT.

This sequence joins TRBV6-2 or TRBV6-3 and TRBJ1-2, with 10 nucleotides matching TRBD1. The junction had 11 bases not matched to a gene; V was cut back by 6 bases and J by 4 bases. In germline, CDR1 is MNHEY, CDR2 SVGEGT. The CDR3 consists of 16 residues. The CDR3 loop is CASSPIDRGPGYGYTF. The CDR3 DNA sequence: TGTGCCAGCAGCCCTATCGACAGGGGGCCTGGCTATGGCTACACCTTC.

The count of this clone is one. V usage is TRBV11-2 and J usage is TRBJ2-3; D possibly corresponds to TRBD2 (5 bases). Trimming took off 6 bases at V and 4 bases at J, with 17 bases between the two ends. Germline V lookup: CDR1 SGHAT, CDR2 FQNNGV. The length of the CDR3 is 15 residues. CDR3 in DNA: TGTGCCAGCAGGCCGAGGCTAGCCAGTCCAGATACGCAGTATTTT. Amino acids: CASRPRLASPDTQYF. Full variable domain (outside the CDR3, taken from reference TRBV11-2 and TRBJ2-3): EAGVAQSPRYKIIEKRQSVAFWCNPISGHATLYWYQQILGQGPKLLIQFQNNGVVDDSQLPKDRFSAERLKGVDSTLKIQPAKLEDSAVYLCASRPRLASPDTQYFGPGTRLTVL.

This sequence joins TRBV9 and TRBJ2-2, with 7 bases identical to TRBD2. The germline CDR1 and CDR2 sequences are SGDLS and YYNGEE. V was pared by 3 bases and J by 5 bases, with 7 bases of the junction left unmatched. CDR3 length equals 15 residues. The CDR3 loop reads CASSEFLLATGELFF. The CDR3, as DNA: TGTGCCAGCAGCGAATTTCTACTAGCGACCGGGGAGCTGTTTTTT.

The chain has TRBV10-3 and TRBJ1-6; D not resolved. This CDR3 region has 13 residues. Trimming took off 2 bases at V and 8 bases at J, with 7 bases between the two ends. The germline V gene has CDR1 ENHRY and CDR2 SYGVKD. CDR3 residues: CAISEGPYSPLHF. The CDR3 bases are TGTGCCATCAGTGAGGGACCGTATTCACCCCTCCACTTT.

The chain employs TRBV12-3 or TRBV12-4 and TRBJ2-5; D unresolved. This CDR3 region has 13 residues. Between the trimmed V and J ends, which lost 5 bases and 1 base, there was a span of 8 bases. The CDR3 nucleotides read TGTGCCAGCAGTCTTGGTGTCCAAGAGACCCAGTACTTC. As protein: CASSLGVQETQYF.

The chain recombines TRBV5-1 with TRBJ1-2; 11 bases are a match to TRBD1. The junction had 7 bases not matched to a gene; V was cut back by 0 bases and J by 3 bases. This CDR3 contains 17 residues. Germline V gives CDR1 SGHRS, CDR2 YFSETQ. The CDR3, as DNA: TGCGCCAGCAGCTTGGGCCATTTGGGACAGGGGGACTATGGCTACACCTTC. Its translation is CASSLGHLGQGDYGYTF.

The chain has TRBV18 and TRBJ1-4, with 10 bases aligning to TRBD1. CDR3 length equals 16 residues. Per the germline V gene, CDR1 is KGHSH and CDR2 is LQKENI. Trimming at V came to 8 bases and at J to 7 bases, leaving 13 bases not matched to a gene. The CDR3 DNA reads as TGTGCCAGCGCCACCAGGGGACAGGGGTTCGGTGAAAAACTGTTTTTT. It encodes CASATRGQGFGEKLFF.

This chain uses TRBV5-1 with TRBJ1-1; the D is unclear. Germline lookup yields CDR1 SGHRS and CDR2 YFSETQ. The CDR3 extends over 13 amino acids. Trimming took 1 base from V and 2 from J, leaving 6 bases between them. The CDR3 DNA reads TGCGCCAGCAGCTTGCAGTTAAACACTGAAGCTTTCTTT. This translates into CASSLQLNTEAFF.

Here the CDR3 DNA reads TGTGCCAGCAGCTCAATCACAGGGTTGAACACTGAAGCTTTCTTT. Protein sequence: CASSSITGLNTEAFF. This sequence joins TRBV7-6 and TRBJ1-1; weak D call: TRBD1 (6 bases). CDR1 is SGHVS, CDR2 FNYEAQ, per germline. This CDR3 region has 15 residues. Trimming removed 4 bases from V and 0 bases from J, with 12 bases in between.

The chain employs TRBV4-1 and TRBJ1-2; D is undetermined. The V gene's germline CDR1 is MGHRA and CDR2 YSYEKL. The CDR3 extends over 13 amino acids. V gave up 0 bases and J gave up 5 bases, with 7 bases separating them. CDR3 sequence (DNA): TGCGCCAGCAGCCAAGATGGGGTGTATGGCTACACCTTC. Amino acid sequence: CASSQDGVYGYTF.

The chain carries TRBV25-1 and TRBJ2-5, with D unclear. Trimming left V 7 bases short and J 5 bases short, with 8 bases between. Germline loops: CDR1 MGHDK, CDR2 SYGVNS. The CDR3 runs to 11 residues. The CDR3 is CASINLETQYF. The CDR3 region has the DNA TGTGCCAGCATCAATCTGGAGACCCAGTACTTC. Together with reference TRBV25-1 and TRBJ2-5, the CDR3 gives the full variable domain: EADIYQTPRYLVIGTGKKITLECSQTMGHDKMYWYQQDPGMELHLIHYSYGVNSTEKGDLSSESTVSRIRTEHFPLTLESARPSHTSQYLCASINLETQYFGPGTRLLVL.

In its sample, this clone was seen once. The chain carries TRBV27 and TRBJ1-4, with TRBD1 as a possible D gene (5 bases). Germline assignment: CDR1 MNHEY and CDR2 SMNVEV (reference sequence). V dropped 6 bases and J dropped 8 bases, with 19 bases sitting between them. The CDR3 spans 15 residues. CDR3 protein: CASSRREGLEEKLFF. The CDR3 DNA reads TGTGCCAGCAGCCGCCGGGAGGGGCTGGAGGAAAAACTGTTTTTT.

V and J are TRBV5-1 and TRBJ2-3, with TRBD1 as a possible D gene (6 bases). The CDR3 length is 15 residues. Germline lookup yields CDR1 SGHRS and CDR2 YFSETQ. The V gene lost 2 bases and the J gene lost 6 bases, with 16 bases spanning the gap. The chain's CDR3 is CASSFRSGTPDTQYF. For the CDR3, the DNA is TGCGCCAGCAGCTTTCGTAGTGGGACACCGGATACGCAGTATTTT.